These 9 T cell receptor beta chains came from one sample sequenced in a study of blood T cells in healthy people across ages. With a J-beta primer mix and a sample-barcoded 5' primer, a second PCR ran about 7 to 12 cycles. Each CDR3 protein gets one entry after TCRdb re-called the 5' RACE reads with MiXCR. The table lists fewer than 900,000 distinct CDR3 sequences, around 49% of them singletons. Sequencing was carried out using blood. The source of these receptors is a woman aged 55 to 70 in good health.

The chain employs TRBV20-1 and TRBJ2-1; D possibly uses TRBD1 or TRBD2 (5 bases each). V was shortened by 7 bases and J by 5 bases, with 15 bases between the two germline ends. The length of the CDR3 is 13 residues. Looked up from germline, CDR1 is DFQATT and CDR2 is SNEGSKA (reference sequence). CDR3 coding DNA: TGCAGTGTAGGTGAGGGGACCCACAATGAGCAGTTCTTC. Its translation is CSVGEGTHNEQFF.

The V and J genes are TRBV28 and TRBJ2-7; D uncertain. Germline loops: CDR1 MDHEN, CDR2 SYDVKM. This CDR3 has 13 residues. V dropped 7 bases and J dropped 3 bases, with 13 bases sitting between them. The CDR3 loop reads CASTIGYSYEQYF. Written as DNA, the CDR3 is TGTGCCAGCACTATTGGCTACAGCTACGAGCAGTACTTC.

The rearrangement links TRBV9 to TRBJ2-1; the D gene is possibly TRBD1 (5 bases). Germline lookup yields CDR1 SGDLS and CDR2 YYNGEE. Trimming removed 0 bases at V and 6 bases at J, with 10 bases between. The CDR3 extends over 14 amino acids. CDR3 loop: CASSVGGARNEQFF. The CDR3 DNA sequence: TGTGCCAGCAGCGTAGGTGGGGCCCGCAATGAGCAGTTCTTC.

V and J are TRBV7-9 and TRBJ2-5, with 9 positions matching TRBD1. Trimming removed 3 bases from V and 5 bases from J; junction bases left unmatched: 10. The germline CDR1 and CDR2 sequences are SEHNR and FQNEAQ (reference sequence). The CDR3 is made up of 16 amino acids. CDR3 sequence (DNA): TGTGCCAGCAGCTTTACTCCGGGACAGGGTCCGGAGACCCAGTACTTC. Amino acid sequence: CASSFTPGQGPETQYF.

V usage is TRBV3-1 and J usage is TRBJ2-4; maybe TRBD1 (6 bases). Germline-derived CDR1 and CDR2 are LGHDT and YNNKEL (reference sequence). V lost 4 bases and J 2 bases, leaving 15 bases between the germline ends. CDR3 length: 16 residues. The CDR3 spells CASSRGTSLTKNIQYF. DNA for the CDR3: TGTGCCAGCAGCCGAGGGACATCTCTAACCAAAAACATTCAGTACTTC.

The J gene is TRBJ2-5, the V gene TRBV20-1; D call uncertain. The CDR3 contains 13 residues. Germline CDR1 is DFQATT and CDR2 is SNEGSKA (reference sequence). Trimming removed 4 bases from V and 1 base from J, with 10 bases in between. CDR3 sequence: CSAILEAQETQYF. Written as DNA, the CDR3 is TGCAGTGCTATATTAGAGGCCCAAGAGACCCAGTACTTC.

The gene calls are TRBV20-1 and TRBJ2-1; 7 bases match TRBD2. Germline V lookup: CDR1 DFQATT, CDR2 SNEGSKA (reference sequence). This CDR3 is built from 14 residues. V was clipped by 3 bases and J by 7 bases; unmatched bases: 9. CDR3 DNA sequence: TGCAGTGCTAGGGGCGGGAGTGGGGAGAATGAGCAGTTCTTC. This gives the protein CSARGGSGENEQFF.

This clonotype was detected a few times. The chain combines TRBV29-1 with TRBJ2-1, with TRBD2 matching 10 bases. Trimming at V came to 8 bases and at J to 0 bases, leaving 7 bases not matched to a gene. CDR1 is SQVTM and CDR2 is ANQGSEA in the germline V gene. The CDR3 has 15 amino acids. CDR3 sequence reads: CSKSSSGSSYNEQFF. DNA for the CDR3: TGCAGCAAAAGCTCTAGCGGGAGCTCCTACAATGAGCAGTTCTTC.

This clonotype came up a few times. The chain has TRBV12-3 or TRBV12-4 and TRBJ1-1; possibly TRBD1 for D (6 bases). V was cut by 5 bases and J by 4 bases, with 11 bases left in between. CDR3 length: 13 amino acids. CDR3 DNA: TGTGCCAGCAGTCATACAGGGCGCACTGAAGCTTTCTTT. It translates to CASSHTGRTEAFF.